This T cell receptor beta chain was sequenced during a study of T cell clusters in autoimmune cytopenias. Looking at the study overall: The median distinct TRB clonotype count was approximately 2,500 per sample, from a median about 54,000 reads.

Multiplex touch-down PCR amplified TRB using TRB-A and TRB-B pools in one tube. TCRdb re-called the multiplex PCR reads and gives one entry per CDR3 protein, without DNA. The sample has around 1,900 distinct CDR3 sequences. Roughly 38,000 genome equivalents of blood DNA were amplified for TRB. The study, taken as a whole, reports: The T cell clusters were defined only in silico, without experimental functional validation. Primary autoimmune cytopenia patients seemingly lacked the physiological T cell clusters found in healthy donors. TRB repertoire shifts in secondary cytopenia and chronic lymphocytic leukemia mostly reflected lymphoma, not autoimmunity.

This clonotype counts as medium-sized by frequency. No antigen is known for it. The CDR3 extends over 20 amino acids. Germline V gene lookup returns CDR1 LNHDA and CDR2 SQIVND (reference sequence). Sequenced sample: peripheral blood. The clonotype comes from a human donor with an autoimmune cytopenia or autoimmune hepatitis (not recorded which). V is TRBV19 and J is TRBJ2-3; without DNA, the TCRdb call of TRBD2 cannot be checked. CDR3: CASSIIGPKRGDSNTDTQYF.